The entry that follows covers one T cell receptor (beta chain) sequence. Its antigen is not identified. The entry originates in a study of blood T cells in healthy people across ages. Findings of the study overall: Age showed a roughly linear inverse relationship with TCR beta diversity per million T cells.

The germline V gene has CDR1 MNHEY and CDR2 SVGAGI. The ends lost 6 bases at V and 3 bases at J; junction bases unmatched: 5. The CDR3 consists of 15 residues. Next came a second PCR, run for about 7 to 12 cycles, which used a sample-barcoded 5' primer along with a J-beta primer mix. The authors tagged each cDNA molecule using a template-switch adaptor with 12 random nucleotides. A minimum of 3 million CDR3-containing paired-end reads was obtained for each sample. TCRdb ran MiXCR on the 5' RACE reads and lists one entry per CDR3 protein. The sample records 750,000 to 950,000 distinct CDR3 sequences, approximately 53% being singletons.

The sample comprised blood. The receptor's source is a man at least 80 years old in good health. This chain joins TRBV6-5 and TRBJ2-7; 13 bases are shared with TRBD2. The CDR3 nucleotides read TGTGCCAGCAGACCACTAGCGGGAGGGATCTACGAGCAGTACTTC. It yields the protein CASRPLAGGIYEQYF.